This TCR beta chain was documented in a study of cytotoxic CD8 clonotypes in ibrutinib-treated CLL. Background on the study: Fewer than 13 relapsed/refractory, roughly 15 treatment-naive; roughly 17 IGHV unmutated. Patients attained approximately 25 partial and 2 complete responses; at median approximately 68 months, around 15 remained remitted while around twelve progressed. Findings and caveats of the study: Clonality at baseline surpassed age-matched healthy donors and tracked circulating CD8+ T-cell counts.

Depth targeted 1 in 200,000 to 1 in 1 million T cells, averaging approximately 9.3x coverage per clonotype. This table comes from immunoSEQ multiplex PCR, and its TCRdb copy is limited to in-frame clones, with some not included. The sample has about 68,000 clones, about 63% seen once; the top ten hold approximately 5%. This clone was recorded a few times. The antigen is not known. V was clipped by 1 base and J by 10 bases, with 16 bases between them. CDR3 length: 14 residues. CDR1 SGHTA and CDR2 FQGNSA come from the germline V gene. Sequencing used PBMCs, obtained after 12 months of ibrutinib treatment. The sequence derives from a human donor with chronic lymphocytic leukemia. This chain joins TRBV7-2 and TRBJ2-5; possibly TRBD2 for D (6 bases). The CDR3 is CASSLEASVPHQYF. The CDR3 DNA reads TGTGCCAGCAGCTTAGAGGCTAGCGTCCCTCACCAGTACTTC.